The 20 T cell receptor beta chains in this list originate from one sample, sequenced in a study of T cell repertoires in cytomegalovirus infection. One entry per CDR3 protein, called by TCRdb with MiXCR from the reads. The sample yields 680,000 or so distinct CDR3 sequences, under 40% seen once. Source material: PBMCs. These receptors were obtained from a human donor in good health (CMV status not recorded). Some clones in this sample may be carry-over from other donors' samples.

This clonotype was detected a few times. This chain uses TRBV11-1 with TRBJ2-5, with D possibly TRBD1 on 5 matching bases. V was trimmed by 8 bases and J by 1 base, leaving 11 bases between them. Looked up from germline, CDR1 is SGHAT and CDR2 is FQDESV (reference sequence). The length of the CDR3 is 13 residues. The CDR3 spells CASGRASQETQYF. The CDR3, as DNA: TGTGCCAGCGGCAGGGCCAGCCAAGAGACCCAGTACTTC.

The chain couples TRBV29-1 to TRBJ1-2; weak D call: TRBD1 (6 bases). The length of the CDR3 is 14 residues. The germline V gene has CDR1 SQVTM and CDR2 ANQGSEA. The ends were cut back, 3 bases at V and 8 bases at J, with 19 bases in the middle. CDR3 residues: CSVELGQSLGGYTF. The CDR3 coding sequence is TGCAGCGTTGAGTTGGGACAATCCTTGGGAGGCTACACCTTC.

In this sample, this clonotype turned up once. A much larger clone differs by one base, so this may be a read error. This chain uses TRBV4-1 with TRBJ2-1, with D uncertain. This CDR3 comprises 13 residues. The V gene's germline CDR1 is MGHRA and CDR2 YSYEKL. For the CDR3, the DNA is TGCGCCCGCAGCCAAGATGCGTGGAATGAGCAGTTCTTC. Amino acid sequence: CARSQDAWNEQFF.

This clonotype has a single count. J is TRBJ2-7 and V is TRBV24-1; tentatively, D is TRBD1 (5 bases). Germline V gene lookup returns CDR1 KGHDR and CDR2 SFDVKD. V was clipped by 4 bases and J by 0 bases, with 12 bases between them. CDR3 length: 15 amino acids. The CDR3 loop is CATSDPADSSYEQYF. CDR3 nucleotide sequence: TGTGCCACCAGTGACCCGGCCGACAGCTCCTACGAGCAGTACTTC.

The V and J genes are TRBV4-2 and TRBJ2-5, with TRBD1 identical over 8 bases. The CDR3 contains 15 residues. Germline CDR1 LGHNA, CDR2 YNFKEQ. The ends lost 2 bases at V and 4 bases at J; junction bases unmatched: 6. CDR3 in amino acids: CASSQQQGDLETQYF. The CDR3 DNA follows: TGTGCCAGCAGCCAACAACAGGGGGATCTAGAGACCCAGTACTTC.

This rearrangement joins TRBV5-6 to TRBJ2-1; 8 bases agree with TRBD2. With 1 base clipped from V and 0 bases from J, the junction kept 9 bases outside the gene matches. The CDR3 runs to 18 residues. Per germline, CDR1 SGHDT and CDR2 YYEEEE. CDR3 DNA sequence: TGTGCCAGCAGCTTGTTTGTCGGGGCGGGGGGCTCCTACAATGAGCAGTTCTTC. Translation gives CASSLFVGAGGSYNEQFF.

The rearrangement links TRBV6-1 to TRBJ1-5; TRBD1 might be the D (6 bases). The germline gives CDR1 MNHNS, CDR2 SASEGT. This CDR3 is built from 15 residues. Trimming left V 0 bases short and J 7 bases short, with 13 bases between. CDR3 sequence reads: CASSEARGGAQPQHF. Here the CDR3 DNA reads TGTGCCAGCAGTGAAGCGAGGGGGGGAGCGCAGCCCCAGCATTTT.

J is TRBJ2-1 and V is TRBV6-4; 11 positions match TRBD2. The CDR3 is 15 amino acids. V gave up 4 bases and J gave up 7 bases; unmatched junction bases: 6. Germline assignment: CDR1 MRHNA and CDR2 SNTAGT. The CDR3 coding sequence is TGTGCCAGCAGTGGAGGGACTAGCGGCGGGAATGAGCAGTTCTTC. This translates into CASSGGTSGGNEQFF.

This clonotype was seen at least ten times. The gene calls are TRBV5-1 and TRBJ1-4; no definite D call. Germline V lookup: CDR1 SGHRS, CDR2 YFSETQ. This CDR3 has 13 residues. The germline V and J ends were trimmed by 1 base and 6 bases, with 7 bases remaining between them. The CDR3 region is CASSLRRDEKLFF. For the CDR3, the DNA is TGCGCCAGCAGCTTGAGGAGGGATGAAAAACTGTTTTTT.

This chain links TRBV5-3 with TRBJ2-7; 7 bases agree with TRBD1. TRBV5-3 is flagged as an ORF with uncertain function. V trimming: 8 bases; J trimming: 0 bases; junction bases outside the gene matches: 11. This CDR3 spans 15 amino acids. The CDR3 DNA follows: TGTGCCAGCAGCAGACAGGGCATAAGCTCCTACGAGCAGTACTTC. It translates to CASSRQGISSYEQYF.

This clonotype was counted once. The chain joins TRBV19 to TRBJ2-7; D might be TRBD2 (5 bases). The ends were cut back, 5 bases at V and 2 bases at J, with 16 bases in the middle. The germline V gene has CDR1 LNHDA and CDR2 SQIVND (reference sequence). The CDR3 has 15 amino acids. Here the CDR3 DNA reads TGTGCCAGTAGTTCCCCCCGGGATGGGACCTACGAGCAGTACTTC. Its protein product is CASSSPRDGTYEQYF.

This rearrangement joins TRBV6-1 to TRBJ1-1, with a tentative D call TRBD1 (6 bases). Trimming removed 5 bases at V and 1 base at J, with 11 bases between. This CDR3 spans 14 amino acids. Germline CDR1 reads MNHNS; CDR2 reads SASEGT. The CDR3 DNA is TGTGCCAGCAGTAGGGACACAAGGAACACTGAAGCTTTCTTT. It translates to CASSRDTRNTEAFF.

As DNA, the CDR3 is TGCGCCAGCAGCCAAGTTGGGGATTGCTACACCTTC. This codes for CASSQVGDCYTF. The chain combines TRBV4-1 with TRBJ1-2; D not resolved. This CDR3 region has 12 residues. V lost 1 base to trimming and J lost 9 bases, with 9 bases between them. Germline V gene data show CDR1 as MGHRA and CDR2 as YSYEKL.

CDR3 nucleotides: TGTGCCAGCTCACCGCCGGGACGGACGGGTGTGGGTACGCAGTATTTT. Protein product: CASSPPGRTGVGTQYF. The chain couples TRBV18 to TRBJ2-3, with D perhaps matching TRBD1 or TRBD2 (5 bases each). Germline loops: CDR1 KGHSH, CDR2 LQKENI. The CDR3 length is 16 residues. The V and J ends lost 3 bases and 8 bases respectively, with 21 bases between them.

This clonotype was seen a few times. The CDR3 DNA reads TGTGCCAGCAGCTTGGTAGGGGCCTACACAGATACGCAGTATTTT. This translates into CASSLVGAYTDTQYF. V gene TRBV5-5 combines with J gene TRBJ2-3; D might be TRBD1 (5 bases). Germline V gives CDR1 SGHKS, CDR2 YYEKEE (reference sequence). The CDR3 spans 15 residues. The V and J ends lost 0 bases and 2 bases respectively, with 10 bases between them.

The rearrangement links TRBV5-1 to TRBJ2-3; the match to TRBD2 covers 11 bases. With 4 bases clipped from V and 6 bases from J, the junction kept 16 bases outside the gene matches. There are 18 residues in the CDR3. Germline loops: CDR1 SGHRS, CDR2 YFSETQ. The CDR3 loop is CASSGQTSGGPTWDTQYF. DNA for the CDR3: TGCGCCAGCAGCGGCCAAACTAGCGGGGGCCCAACATGGGATACGCAGTATTTT.

In nucleotides, the CDR3 is TGTGCCAGCAGCTCGTCCGGGGGGGGCTATGGCTACACCTTC. It yields the protein CASSSSGGGYGYTF. The chain recombines TRBV7-8 with TRBJ1-2; TRBD1 is a possible D gene (5 bases). The CDR3 is 14 amino acids. V gave up 4 bases and J gave up 4 bases, with 13 bases separating them. CDR1 is SGHVS, CDR2 FQNEAQ, per germline.

This clonotype has only a few counts. The chain employs TRBV11-1 and TRBJ2-1; D not certain. V was pared by 2 bases and J by 10 bases, with 12 bases between. The CDR3 is made up of 13 amino acids. Germline CDR1 and CDR2: SGHAT and FQDESV (reference sequence). In DNA form, the CDR3 reads TGTGCCAGCAGCTTACCTCTCGGTCCCGAGCAGTTCTTC. It specifies CASSLPLGPEQFF.

The rearrangement uses TRBV7-3 and TRBJ2-5; 10 bases fit TRBD2. J lost 4 bases, V lost 5 bases, and 4 bases had no gene match. Looked up from germline, CDR1 is SGHTA and CDR2 is FQGTGA. The CDR3 has 14 residues. The CDR3 here is CASSQRGGGETQYF. The CDR3, as DNA: TGTGCCAGCAGCCAGCGGGGGGGCGGAGAGACCCAGTACTTC.

The rearrangement links TRBV27 to TRBJ2-1; possible D gene TRBD2, 7 bases. Germline CDR1 and CDR2: MNHEY and SMNVEV (reference sequence). Trimming stripped 0 bases from V and 4 bases from J, with 16 bases between. The CDR3 runs 17 residues. In DNA, the CDR3 is TGTGCCAGCAGTTTATCGGGGGCGGGAGCACGGTACAATGAGCAGTTCTTC. Translation: CASSLSGAGARYNEQFF.